This T cell receptor (beta chain) appears in the sequencing data of a study of response to subunit inactivated influenza vaccine. The ends lost 6 bases at V and 2 bases at J; junction bases unmatched: 8. This CDR3 spans 15 amino acids. Germline values: CDR1 SQVTM, CDR2 ANQGSEA. Using its own MiXCR run on the RT-PCR reads, TCRdb lists one record per CDR3 protein. Seen here are a few hundred thousand distinct CDR3 sequences, 20% to 25% observed once, and the top ten hold more than 8.5%. General observations from the study: Authors suggested each seasonal flu vaccination may recruit only limited numbers of new T cells.

This clonotype was recorded a few times. Antigen specificity is unknown. The sample consisted of PBMCs from blood, taken roughly 20 months after vaccination. The V gene is TRBV29-1, the J gene TRBJ2-5; TRBD1 aligns across 11 bases. The receptor comes from a man between 45 and 75 years old who received an inactivated influenza vaccine. In nucleotides, the CDR3 is TGCAGCGTCACCGGACAGGGGGCCTTACAAGAGACCCAGTACTTC. This translates into CSVTGQGALQETQYF.